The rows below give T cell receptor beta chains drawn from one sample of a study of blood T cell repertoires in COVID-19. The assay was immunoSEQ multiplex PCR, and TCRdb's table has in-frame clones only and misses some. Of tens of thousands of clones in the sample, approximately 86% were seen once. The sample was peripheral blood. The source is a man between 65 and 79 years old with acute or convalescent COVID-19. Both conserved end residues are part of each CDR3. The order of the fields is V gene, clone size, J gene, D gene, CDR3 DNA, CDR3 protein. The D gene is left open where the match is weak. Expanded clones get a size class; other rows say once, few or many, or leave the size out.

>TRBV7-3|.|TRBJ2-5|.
TGTGCCAGCAGCTTAACGCCGGGCGGGGAGACCCAGTACTTC
CASSLTPGGETQYF
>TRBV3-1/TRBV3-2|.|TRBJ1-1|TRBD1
TGTGCCAGCAGAAGGGACAGCGGATTAAACACTGAAGCTTTCTTT
CASRRDSGLNTEAFF
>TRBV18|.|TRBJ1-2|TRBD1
TGTGCCAGCTCACCAAGGCCACAGGGGGCTGAGGGCTACACCTTC
CASSPRPQGAEGYTF
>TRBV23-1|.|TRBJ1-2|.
TGCGCCAGCAGTCAAATCCCCAGGCCAAACTATGGCTACACCTTC
CASSQIPRPNYGYTF
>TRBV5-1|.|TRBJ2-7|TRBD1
TGCGCCAGCAGCTCGGGACAGGGGGACGAGCAGTACTTC
CASSSGQGDEQYF
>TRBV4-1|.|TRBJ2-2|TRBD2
TGCGCCAGCAGCCAAGCGCCCACGGGACTAGCGGGGGGCACCGGGGAGCTGTTTTTT
CASSQAPTGLAGGTGELFF
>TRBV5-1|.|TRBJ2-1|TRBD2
TGCGCCAGCAGCTTGGGAGGGACTAGCACCCATGAGCAGTTCTTC
CASSLGGTSTHEQFF
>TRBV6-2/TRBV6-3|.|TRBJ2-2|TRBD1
TGTGCCAGCAGTACCGGGACAGGGGGCTTCACCGGGGAGCTGTTTTTT
CASSTGTGGFTGELFF
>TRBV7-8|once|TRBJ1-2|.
TGTGCCAGCAGCTTAGGGATGGAGTATGGCTACACCTTC
CASSLGMEYGYTF
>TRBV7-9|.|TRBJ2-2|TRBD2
TGTGCCGGAAAGCGGGAGGCAACGAACACCGGGGAGCTGTTTTTT
CAGKREATNTGELFF
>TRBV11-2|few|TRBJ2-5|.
TGTGCCAGCAGCTTAGGGTCGCGAGAGACCCAGTACTTC
CASSLGSRETQYF
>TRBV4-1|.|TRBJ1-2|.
TGCGCCAGCAGCCAAGGACGGGAGACCTATGGCTACACCTTC
CASSQGRETYGYTF
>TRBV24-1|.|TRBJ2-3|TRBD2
TGTGCCACCAGTACCCCGGGACTAGCCTCAGATACGCAGTATTTT
CATSTPGLASDTQYF
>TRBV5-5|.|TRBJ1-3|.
TGTGCCAGCAGCTTTATCCACCCGAGCTCTGGAAACACCATATATTTT
CASSFIHPSSGNTIYF
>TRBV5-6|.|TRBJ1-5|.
TGTGCCAGCAGCTTGGGGGCAGGGAATCAGCCCCAGCATTTT
CASSLGAGNQPQHF
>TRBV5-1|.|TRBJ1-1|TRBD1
TGCGCCAGCAGCTTGGACAGGGGTGAAGCTTTCTTT
CASSLDRGEAFF
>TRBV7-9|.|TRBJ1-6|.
TGTGCCAGCAACAATAGGGGCGGGGGCGATAGCTCCTATAATTCACCCCTCCACTTT
CASNNRGGGDSSYNSPLHF
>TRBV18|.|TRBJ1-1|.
TGTGCCAGCTCACCTGGGCATGTGAACACTGAAGCTTTCTTT
CASSPGHVNTEAFF
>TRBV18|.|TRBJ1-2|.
TGTGCCAGCTCACCGGGACACAGGAACTATGGCTACACCTTC
CASSPGHRNYGYTF
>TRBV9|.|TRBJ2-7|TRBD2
TGTGCCAGCAGCCCCAGTCGGGGGGGCCCCTACGAGCAGTACTTC
CASSPSRGGPYEQYF
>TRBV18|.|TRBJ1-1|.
TGTGCCAGCTCACGCCGAAGACAGGCTGCCGGGGAGAACACTGAAGCTTTCTTT
CASSRRRQAAGENTEAFF
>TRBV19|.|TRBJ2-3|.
TGTGCCAGTAAGAAGCAGGGAGGAGATACGCAGTATTTT
CASKKQGGDTQYF
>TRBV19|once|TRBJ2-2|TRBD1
TGTGCCACCATTGACAGGGTAGGCACCGGGGAGCTGTTTTTT
CATIDRVGTGELFF